Sequencing of this TCR beta chain was carried out in a study of radiation and T cells in renal cell carcinoma. This clone was seen a handful of times. Time point here: blood 2 weeks post-SBRT. The treatment denotes: 15 Gy SBRT to primary tumor, nephrectomy 4 weeks later. Radiation-treated patients gave blood at baseline, week 2 and week 4. The ends were cut back, 2 bases at V and 7 bases at J, with 6 bases in the middle. Germline values: CDR1 KGHSH, CDR2 LQKENI. The CDR3 is 12 residues long. Generated by immunoSEQ multiplex PCR, the TCRdb table keeps only in-frame clones and is missing some. The sample holds over 55,000 clones, roughly 79% seen once.

The receptor was isolated from a man aged 55-75 years with renal cell carcinoma. This chain links TRBV18 with TRBJ2-1, with D hard to call. The sequences come from blood, collected from a patient whose treatment included radiotherapy and nephrectomy. CDR3 in amino acids: CASSPVENEQFF. The CDR3 region has the DNA TGTGCCAGCTCACCAGTAGAAAATGAGCAGTTCTTC.